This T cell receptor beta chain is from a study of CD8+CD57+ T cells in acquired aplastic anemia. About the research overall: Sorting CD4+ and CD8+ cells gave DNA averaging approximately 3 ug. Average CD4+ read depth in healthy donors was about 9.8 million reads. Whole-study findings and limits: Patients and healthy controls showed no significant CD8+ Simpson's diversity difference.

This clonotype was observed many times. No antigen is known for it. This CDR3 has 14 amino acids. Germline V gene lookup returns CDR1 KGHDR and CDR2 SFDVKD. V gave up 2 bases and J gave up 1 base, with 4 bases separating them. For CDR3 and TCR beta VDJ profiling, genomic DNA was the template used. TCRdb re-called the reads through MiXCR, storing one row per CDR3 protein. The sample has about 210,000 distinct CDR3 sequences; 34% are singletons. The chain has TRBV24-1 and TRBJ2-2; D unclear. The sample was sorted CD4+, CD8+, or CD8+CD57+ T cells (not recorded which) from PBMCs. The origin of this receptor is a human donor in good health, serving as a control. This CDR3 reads CATSDWRNTGELFF. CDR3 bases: TGTGCCACCAGTGATTGGAGGAACACCGGGGAGCTGTTTTTT.